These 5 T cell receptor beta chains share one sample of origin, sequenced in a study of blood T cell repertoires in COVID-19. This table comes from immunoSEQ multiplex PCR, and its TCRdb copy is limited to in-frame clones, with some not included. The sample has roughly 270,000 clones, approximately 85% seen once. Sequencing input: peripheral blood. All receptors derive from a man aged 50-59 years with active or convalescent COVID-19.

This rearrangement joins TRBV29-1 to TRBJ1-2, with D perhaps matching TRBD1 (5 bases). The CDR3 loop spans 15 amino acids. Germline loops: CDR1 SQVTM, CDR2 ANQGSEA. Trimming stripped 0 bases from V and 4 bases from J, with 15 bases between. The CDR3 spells CSVEDPRGFVYGYTF. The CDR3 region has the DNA TGCAGCGTTGAAGATCCTAGGGGCTTCGTCTATGGCTACACCTTC.

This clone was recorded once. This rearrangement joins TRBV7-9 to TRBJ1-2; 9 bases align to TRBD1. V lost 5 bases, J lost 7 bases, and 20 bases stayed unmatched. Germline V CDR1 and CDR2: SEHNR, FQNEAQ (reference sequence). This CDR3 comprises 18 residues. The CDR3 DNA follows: TGTGCCAGCAGCCCCCGGGACAGGGCCTCAGGGCTAGAAGCTGGCTACACCTTC. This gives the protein CASSPRDRASGLEAGYTF. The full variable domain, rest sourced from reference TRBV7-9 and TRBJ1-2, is DTGVSQNPRHKITKRGQNVTFRCDPISEHNRLYWYRQTLGQGPEFLTYFQNEAQLEKSRLLSDRFSAERPKGSFSTLEIQRTEQGDSAMYLCASSPRDRASGLEAGYTFGSGTRLTVV.

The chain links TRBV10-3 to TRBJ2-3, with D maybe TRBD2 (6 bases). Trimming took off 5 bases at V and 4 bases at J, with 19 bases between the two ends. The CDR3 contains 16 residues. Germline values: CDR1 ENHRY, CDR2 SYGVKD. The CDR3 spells CAISPSRGKGADTQYF. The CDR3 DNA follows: TGTGCCATCAGTCCTAGCCGGGGGAAGGGCGCAGATACGCAGTATTTT.

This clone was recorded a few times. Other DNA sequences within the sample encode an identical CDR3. The CDR3 is CASSPGTSRTDTQYF. In nucleotides, the CDR3 is TGTGCCAGCAGCCCCGGGACTAGCCGCACAGATACGCAGTATTTT. This rearrangement joins TRBV7-7 to TRBJ2-3; TRBD2 agrees at 9 bases. J lost 1 base, V lost 5 bases, and 4 bases had no gene match. The CDR3 spans 15 residues. In germline, CDR1 is SSHAT, CDR2 FNYEAQ (reference sequence). Combining the CDR3 with reference TRBV7-7 and TRBJ2-3 gives the whole variable domain GAGVSQSPRYKVTKRGQDVTLRCDPISSHATLYWYQQALGQGPEFLTYFNYEAQPDKSGLPSDRFSAERPEGSISTLTIQRTEQRDSAMYRCASSPGTSRTDTQYFGPGTRLTVL.

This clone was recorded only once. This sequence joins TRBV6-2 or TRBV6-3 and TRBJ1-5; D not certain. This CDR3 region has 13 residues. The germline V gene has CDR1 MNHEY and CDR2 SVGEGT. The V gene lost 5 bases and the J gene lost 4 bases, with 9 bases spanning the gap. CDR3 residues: CASSGPVNQPQHF. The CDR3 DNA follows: TGTGCCAGCAGTGGGCCGGTAAATCAGCCCCAGCATTTT.